This is a list of T cell receptor beta chains from one sample in a study of T cell responses to AZD1222 COVID-19 vaccine. Here immunoSEQ multiplex PCR was the method, and the copy in TCRdb shows in-frame clones only, minus some. The repertoire consists of about 150,000 clones, with 75% to 90% occurring once and the leading ten covering 6% to 8%. The source material was peripheral blood, sampled on day 0 of AZD1222 vaccination. The receptors here all came from an adult in good health. The CDR3 runs from the conserved cysteine through the conserved F or W. A D gene is named only where the DNA matches it firmly. The size of a clone is reported for some rows only, either as once, few or many, or as a class for expanded clones.

V	D	size	J	DNA	CDR3
TRBV6-4	TRBD2	NA	TRBJ2-1	TGTGCCAGCAGTGACTCAGCGGGGGCCTACAATGAGCAGTTCTTC	CASSDSAGAYNEQFF
TRBV14	NA	NA	TRBJ1-3	TGTGCCAGCACCACCAGGGTTACTGGAAACACCATATATTTT	CASTTRVTGNTIYF
TRBV5-5	NA	NA	TRBJ2-1	TGTGCCAGCAGCTTGGGGGGTGAATGGGCCGATGAGCAGTTCTTC	CASSLGGEWADEQFF
TRBV29-1	TRBD1	NA	TRBJ1-1	TGCAGCGTTGAAGATCCCCCGACAGGGGGCACTGAAGCTTTCTTT	CSVEDPPTGGTEAFF
TRBV7-2	NA	NA	TRBJ1-4	TGTGCCAGCACAACAGAATTTGCAACTAATGAAAAACTGTTTTTT	CASTTEFATNEKLFF
TRBV7-2	NA	NA	TRBJ1-2	TGTGCCAGCAGCCCCACCTTTACTGGCTACACCTTC	CASSPTFTGYTF
TRBV12-2	NA	NA	TRBJ2-1	TGTGCAAGTCGCTTAGTCCTACACCGGGACAGGGAAAATCGAGGGGGGTACAATGAGCAGTTCTTC	CASRLVLHRDRENRGGYNEQFF
TRBV27	TRBD1	NA	TRBJ2-7	TGTGCCAGCAAAGGCGCAGGGGGCCACGAGCAGTACTTC	CASKGAGGHEQYF
TRBV4-2	NA	NA	TRBJ2-6	TGTGCCAGCAGCCGGGACTCTGGGGCCAACGTCCTGACTTTC	CASSRDSGANVLTF
TRBV18	NA	NA	TRBJ2-6	TGTGCCAGCTCAGAACAGGGCTCTGGGGCCAACGTCCTGACTTTC	CASSEQGSGANVLTF
TRBV7-2	NA	NA	TRBJ2-7	TGTGCCAGCAGCCCACAGACAGTTGGGGACTACGAGCAGTACTTC	CASSPQTVGDYEQYF
TRBV6-5	TRBD1	NA	TRBJ2-7	TGTGCCAGCAGTTACCGGGACAGAACCTACGAGCAGTACTTC	CASSYRDRTYEQYF
TRBV4-1	NA	NA	TRBJ2-2	TGCGCCAGCAGCCAACCCGTACGGGGGGCTAACGGGGAGCTGTTTTTT	CASSQPVRGANGELFF
TRBV14	NA	NA	TRBJ2-7	TGTGCCAGCAGCCCCCTGGGAGGCCGGGGGTCCTACGAGCAGTACTTC	CASSPLGGRGSYEQYF
TRBV6-4	NA	NA	TRBJ1-6	TGTGCCAGCAGTGACTCGGGGCCGGGTTCACCCCTCCACTTT	CASSDSGPGSPLHF
TRBV20-1	NA	NA	TRBJ1-5	TGCAGTGCTAGTCCTGGTTTAAATCAGCCCCAGCATTTT	CSASPGLNQPQHF
TRBV27	TRBD1	NA	TRBJ1-5	TGTGCCAGCAGTTTATCCGGACAGGTCAATCAGCCCCAGCATTTT	CASSLSGQVNQPQHF
TRBV11-3	TRBD2	NA	TRBJ2-1	TGTGCCAGCAGCTTGCGGGGGGGCCGCGATGAGCAGTTCTTC	CASSLRGGRDEQFF
TRBV18	NA	once	TRBJ1-4	TGTGCCAGCTCACCGTCGGCTTTCGAAAAACTGTTTTTT	CASSPSAFEKLFF
TRBV11-1	NA	NA	TRBJ2-3	TGTGCCAGCAGCTTATTTCGGGGAGGCACAGATACGCAGTATTTT	CASSLFRGGTDTQYF
TRBV27	NA	NA	TRBJ2-2	TGTGCCAGCAGTTTATTAGGGGCCGGGGAGCTGTTTTTT	CASSLLGAGELFF
TRBV7-3	NA	few	TRBJ2-7	TGTGCCAGCAGCACAAACCCGGGACGGAGCTCCTACGAGCAGTACTTC	CASSTNPGRSSYEQYF
TRBV7-8	NA	once	TRBJ1-5	TGTGCCAGCAGCTTAGGGACAGACCCCTATCAGCCCCAGCATTTT	CASSLGTDPYQPQHF
TRBV9	NA	NA	TRBJ2-5	TGTGCCAGCAGCGTAGGAGGGAGAACCCAAGAGACCCAGTACTTC	CASSVGGRTQETQYF
TRBV6-5	NA	NA	TRBJ2-3	TGTGCCAGCAGTTACGCCCGAAGCACAGATACGCAGTATTTT	CASSYARSTDTQYF
TRBV6-6	NA	NA	TRBJ1-2	TGTGCCAGCAGTTACACCCCTGGGGCTTATGGCTACACCTTC	CASSYTPGAYGYTF
TRBV9	NA	NA	TRBJ2-2	TGTGCCAGCAGCGTGTTATCTTACGGGGGTACGGCTACCGGGGAGCTGTTTTTT	CASSVLSYGGTATGELFF
TRBV28	TRBD1	NA	TRBJ2-7	TGTGCCAGCAGTATTCCCCCGGGACAGGGGACTTCCTACGAGCAGTACTTC	CASSIPPGQGTSYEQYF
TRBV6-2/TRBV6-3	NA	NA	TRBJ1-5	TGTGCCAGCAGTATACTCGGGGCGGGACAGCCCCAGCATTTT	CASSILGAGQPQHF
TRBV19	NA	NA	TRBJ1-1	TGTGCCAGTAGTATAGATGGCCCGCCGGCCGGCACTGAAGCTTTCTTT	CASSIDGPPAGTEAFF
TRBV6-5	NA	NA	TRBJ2-1	TGTGCCAGCAGGCCCGGGAGGGGGCATGAGCAGTTCTTC	CASRPGRGHEQFF
TRBV7-9	TRBD2	NA	TRBJ2-7	TGTGCCAGCAGCTCGGGACTACAGATCTACGAGCAGTACTTC	CASSSGLQIYEQYF
TRBV5-4	NA	NA	TRBJ1-1	TGTGCCAGCAGCTTGGCCGGGAGTTTGAACACTGAAGCTTTCTTT	CASSLAGSLNTEAFF
TRBV5-4	TRBD1	NA	TRBJ2-5	TGTGCCAGCAGCGGGACAGGGACAGAGCAAGAGACCCAGTACTTC	CASSGTGTEQETQYF
TRBV29-1	TRBD1	NA	TRBJ1-2	TGCAGCGTTAAGGGACAGGGATTTTTCGGCTACACCTTC	CSVKGQGFFGYTF
TRBV18	NA	once	TRBJ2-3	TGTGCCAGCTCACCAGCAGAACGCACAGATACGCAGTATTTT	CASSPAERTDTQYF
TRBV3-1/TRBV3-2	NA	NA	TRBJ1-6	TGTGCCAGCAGCCGCCATAGCCCCTCGGATTCACCCCTCCACTTT	CASSRHSPSDSPLHF
TRBV7-9	NA	NA	TRBJ2-1	TGTGCCAGCAGCTTAGTTCAGGGCTCCTACAATGAGCAGTTCTTC	CASSLVQGSYNEQFF
TRBV28	TRBD1	NA	TRBJ2-7	TGTGCCAGCAGTTCCGACAGGGAGCCGTCCTACGAGCAGTACTTC	CASSSDREPSYEQYF
TRBV5-6	NA	NA	TRBJ1-2	TGTGCCGTATTACTTCATGGCTACACCTTC	CAVLLHGYTF
TRBV10-3	NA	NA	TRBJ1-5	TGTGCCATCAGTGGGACAAATAGCAATCAGCCCCAGCATTTT	CAISGTNSNQPQHF